This TCR beta chain derives from a study of T cell repertoires in cytomegalovirus infection (dated by TCRdb to the late 2010s). In terms of the full investigation: Recently identified HLA-C-restricted CMV epitopes, whose presentation resists viral immunomodulation, were targeted by peptide stimulations together with well-studied HLA-B-restricted epitopes. Because public TCR beta signatures pointed to carriage of CMV infection together with the matching HLA type, the HLA type of each donor mattered for the analysis. Beyond this particular receptor, the publication reports: In the ex vivo response, HLA-C-restricted CMV-specific TCR beta clonotypes were dominant, and in two of eight donors the single most frequent clonotype came from this HLA-C-restricted group. In both this cohort and an independent approximately 370-donor cohort, the cumulative frequency of public TCR beta family members distinguished carriers of CMV infection plus the relevant HLA type.

The cysteine opens and the phenylalanine closes a CDR3 of 14 amino acids. Of all the DNA, just the CDR3 is kept, 42 bases in frame from base 1. The germline V gene (reference sequence) sets CDR1 to SEHNR and CDR2 to FQNEAQ. V is cut by 8 bases and J by 0 bases, and the space between the germline ends is 13 bases. This specimen's treatment or condition label, interpreted: in vitro stimulation with specific CMV peptide epitopes to enrich CMV-specific T cells. This clonotype was seen more than once but under ten times. The clone's antigen remains unknown. The record has no base qualities; no much larger clone is one base away. The sequencing machine was an Illumina HiSeq 1500. In-frame beta chains were kept once TCRdb had trimmed the public reads at Q25 with fastp and called clones with MiXCR. Rows are combined by CDR3 protein, so each entry shows the most common genes and DNA. In this sample the table shows some 920,000 distinct CDR3 sequences, approximately 30% of which occur a single time. The ten largest account for roughly 12% of the sample.

The sequence links TRBV7-9 to TRBJ1-1; the D gene assignment is ambiguous. Sample: cultured CD8+ T cells from PBMCs, taken from culture after CMV antigen stimulation. This TCR came from a human donor in good health (CMV status not recorded). Some clones in this sample may be carry-over from other donors' samples. The DNA is as follows: TGTGCCAGCTCCGAGGGTCCCATGAACACTGAAGCTTTCTTT. It codes for CASSEGPMNTEAFF.